The source of this T cell receptor beta chain is a study of human T cells and chemical hapten exposure (dated by TCRdb to the early 2020s). General notes on the study: For sensitization, 2% DPC in acetone was applied to a 2 cm by 2 cm area of upper inner arm skin. Blood samples were taken from patients before sensitization (week 0) and at 2, 6 and about 24 weeks after DPC sensitization. Twenty-nine alopecia patients gave blood for TCR sequencing at one to four time points (pre-sensitization, 2, 6 and 24 weeks). Patients additionally received weekly therapeutic DPC doses to the scalp throughout the roughly 24-week study period. Libraries were combined into a pool for sequencing, and differences in TCR yield between samples came mainly from small differences in library volumes within the pool. Patch testing was done on the upper back using Finn chambers containing 0.01% DPC, and results were scored after 6 days according to International Contact Dermatitis Research Group standards. In alopecia patients, the study followed how the peripheral blood TCR repertoire changed in vivo over primary and secondary sensitization to diphenylcyclopropenone (DPC), a hapten. The patient cohort, mostly female, included alopecia areata with under or over 50% scalp involvement, alopecia totalis and alopecia universalis.

With regard to this clonotype: The antigen this receptor binds is unknown. Within one base of it there is no much larger clone, and no base qualities were kept.

Reading from cysteine to phenylalanine, the CDR3 counts 13 amino acids. The only DNA kept is the CDR3, 39 bases in frame from the first base. Via the germline V gene (reference sequence), CDR1 is MNHEY and CDR2 SMNVEV. Trimming costs V 4 bases and J 4 bases, and their ends lie 8 bases apart. The library relied on RACE. Sequencing relied on a NextSeq 500. During library preparation, unique molecular identifiers were attached to individual cDNA molecules so that TCRs could be counted in a quantitative, reproducible way. Each blood RNA sample was used to sequence both TCR alpha and TCR beta chains. Turning to the authors' computational methods: A median of about 87,000 TCRs per sample was observed, with a range of about 20,000 to 700,000. The Decombinator software suite was used to annotate the V, J and CDR3 of the TCR reads. For the PS versus PT1 abundance plots, all samples were subsampled to the same number of TCRs (28,000). Expanded TCRs were defined as absent before sensitization and observed at least eight times at the 2-week time point. Using fastp trimming at Q25 and MiXCR clonotype assembly, TCRdb reanalyzed the public sequencing data and kept in-frame beta chains. Identical CDR3 protein sequences are pooled into one entry, listed with their most common genes and DNA. In this record, the V and J calls reflect TCRdb's handling and not the investigators' own analysis. This sample comprises 250,000 to 300,000 distinct CDR3 sequences, approximately 8% of them detected only once. The ten largest clonotypes hold roughly 1.2% of the sample.

The full study reports these points: No change with DPC sensitization was found in the number of TCRs above 1 in 1000 frequency, and no evidence of global repertoire structure alterations was found. All patients had alopecia, a presumed autoimmune disease, so their immune response might differ from that of healthy individuals. Significantly more large CDR3 similarity clusters were formed by expanded TCRs than by pre-sensitization or healthy control sets, consistent with antigen-driven responses. After repeated subsampling, the strength of the expansion versus patch-test correlation and the threshold at which it became significant changed. Patch test score was positively correlated with the number of PT1 expanded TCRs, with significance at thresholds 8, 16 and 32 but not at 4.

The label giving this sample's time point can be read as: pre-sensitization, week 0. This specimen's treatment or condition label, interpreted: therapeutic diphenylcyclopropenone sensitization with weekly scalp DPC. Blood at each patch-test visit was drawn before the patch test was applied. To be eligible, patients had to be aged 18 to 70, diagnosed with alopecia and judged suitable for DPC therapy, while pregnant patients were excluded. Total RNA was extracted from unfractionated whole blood that had been collected in Tempus Blood RNA tubes. The sequence came from a man aged 18 to 35 with alopecia areata. Some clones in this sample may be carry-over from other donors' samples. This receptor chain uses TRBV27 and TRBJ2-1; the D gene is perhaps TRBD1, on 6 matching bases. The specimen was whole blood, collected in connection with sensitization to the hapten diphenylcyclopropenone (DPC). CDR3 region: CASSWTVYNEQFF. The DNA is TGTGCCAGCAGTTGGACAGTTTACAATGAGCAGTTCTTC.